This TCR beta chain came from a study of human T cells and chemical hapten exposure. On the study more broadly: DPC 0.01% went on the upper back by patch test, with reading at 6 days. Mainly, slight library volume differences in the pool made TCR yields vary.

Ten or more counts support this clonotype. The antigen is unknown. The junction had 6 bases not matched to a gene; V was cut back by 4 bases and J by 8 bases. Germline V CDR1 and CDR2: MNHNS, SASEGT. There are 16 residues in the CDR3. MiXCR, run by TCRdb on the RACE reads, gives a single entry per CDR3 protein. There are 380,000 or so distinct CDR3 sequences in the sample; around 5% occur only once, and around 8% lies in the top ten. Regarding the study as a whole: Once DPC sensitization occurred, TCRs above 1 in 1000 frequency showed no change.

Time point reported: pre-sensitization, week 0. Treatment reported: therapeutic diphenylcyclopropenone sensitization with weekly scalp DPC. The starting material, unfractionated whole blood, was used for total RNA extraction. The TCR comes from a young woman with alopecia areata. Some clones in this sample may be carry-over from other donors' samples. Sequenced material: whole blood, taken in connection with sensitization to the hapten diphenylcyclopropenone (DPC). The J gene is TRBJ2-1, the V gene TRBV6-1; TRBD2 agrees at 15 bases. The CDR3 protein is CASSGGLAGGGHEQFF. CDR3 DNA: TGTGCCAGCAGTGGGGGACTAGCGGGAGGCGGGCATGAGCAGTTCTTC.